This T cell receptor (beta chain) is drawn from a study of blood T cell repertoires in COVID-19. Only in-frame clones appear in the TCRdb table, and some are missing; sequencing was by immunoSEQ multiplex PCR. This table holds under 100,000 clones, about 82% found once. The CDR3 has 15 residues. Looked up from germline, CDR1 is LNHDA and CDR2 is SQIVND (reference sequence). The V and J ends lost 6 bases and 0 bases respectively, with 11 bases between them. Sequenced: peripheral blood. The receptor was derived from a man aged 45-65 years with acute or convalescent COVID-19. The chain recombines TRBV19 with TRBJ1-4; D unclear. The DNA of the CDR3 is TGTGCCAGTAGAGAACAGACGGCAACTAATGAAAAACTGTTTTTT. Protein sequence: CASREQTATNEKLFF.